This passage covers 3 T cell receptor beta chains from one sample sequenced in a study of T cells after yellow fever vaccination. TCRdb independently ran MiXCR on the 5' RACE reads; one entry per CDR3 protein. The table has nearly 550,000 distinct CDR3 sequences, less than 20% seen once. The sequencing here drew on PBMCs, taken 15 days after the yellow fever booster vaccination. These receptors all stem from a man between 25 and 39 years old who received the YFV17D yellow fever vaccine.

This clonotype was found many times. The chain links TRBV6-2 or TRBV6-3 to TRBJ2-1, with 11 bases aligning to TRBD2. The V and J ends lost 6 bases and 4 bases, in that order; junction bases with no gene match: 8. Germline CDR1 reads MNHEY; CDR2 reads SVGEGT. This CDR3 is built from 16 residues. CDR3 sequence (DNA): TGTGCCAGCAGAACTAGCGGGAGTTACGGGTACAATGAGCAGTTCTTC. This encodes CASRTSGSYGYNEQFF.

This clonotype was observed a handful of times. The chain uses TRBV6-2 or TRBV6-3 and TRBJ2-6; D is uncertain. Germline values: CDR1 MNHEY, CDR2 SVGEGT. Trimming shortened V by 2 bases and J by 0 bases, and 2 bases separated the two germline ends. The CDR3 contains 14 residues. Here the CDR3 DNA reads TGTGCCAGCAGTTACGGCTCTGGGGCCAACGTCCTGACTTTC. The encoded protein is CASSYGSGANVLTF.

This clonotype was seen ten or more times. The V call is TRBV9, the J call TRBJ2-2; 7 nucleotides align to TRBD2. J lost 4 bases, V lost 0 bases, and 3 bases had no gene match. From germline, CDR1 is SGDLS and CDR2 YYNGEE. The CDR3 is made up of 15 amino acids. CDR3 protein: CASSVDGRFTGELFF. The CDR3, as DNA: TGTGCCAGCAGCGTAGACGGGAGGTTCACCGGGGAGCTGTTTTTT.